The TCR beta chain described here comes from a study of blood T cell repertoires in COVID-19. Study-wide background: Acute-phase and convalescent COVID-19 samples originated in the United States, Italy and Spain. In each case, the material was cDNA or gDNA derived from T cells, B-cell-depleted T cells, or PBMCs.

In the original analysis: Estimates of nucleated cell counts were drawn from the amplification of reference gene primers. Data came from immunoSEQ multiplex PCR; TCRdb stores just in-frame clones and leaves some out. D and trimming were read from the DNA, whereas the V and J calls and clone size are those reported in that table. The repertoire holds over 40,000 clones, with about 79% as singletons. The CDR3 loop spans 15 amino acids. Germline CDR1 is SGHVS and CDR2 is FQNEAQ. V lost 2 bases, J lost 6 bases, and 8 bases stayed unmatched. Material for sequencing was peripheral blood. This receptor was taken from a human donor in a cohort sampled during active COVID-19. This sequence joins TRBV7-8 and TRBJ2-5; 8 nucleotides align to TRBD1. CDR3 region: CASSLPGGQGKTQYF. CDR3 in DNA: TGTGCCAGCAGCTTACCCGGTGGACAGGGAAAGACCCAGTACTTC.